These 28 T cell receptor beta chains originate from one sample sequenced in a study of blood T cells in healthy people across ages (dated by TCRdb to between 2015 and 2016). Library construction relied on 5' RACE. TCRdb lists the instrument as Illumina HiSeq 2500. A second roughly 7 to 11 cycle PCR used a sample-barcoded 5' primer and a J-beta primer mix. TCRdb cleaned the public reads at Q25 with fastp, built clones with MiXCR and kept in-frame beta chains. Every distinct CDR3 protein forms one entry, paired with its most common genes and DNA. In all, the sample holds roughly 730,000 distinct CDR3 sequences, and around three fifths of those were seen once. The ten largest clonotypes hold about a quarter of the sample. The material sequenced was blood. The origin of the receptors is a man aged 35 to 55 in good health.

The chain is built from TRBV7-2 and TRBJ2-5, with D perhaps matching TRBD1 or TRBD2 (5 bases each). Germline V gene lookup returns CDR1 SGHTA and CDR2 FQGNSA. CDR3 length: 15 amino acids. V was cut by 4 bases and J by 11 bases, with 23 bases left in between. The CDR3 protein is CASSYDSGTYNEQYF. The CDR3 region has the DNA TGTGCCAGCAGCTACGACAGTGGGACCTACAATGAGCAGTACTTC.

The chain employs TRBV5-1 and TRBJ2-7, with D possibly matching TRBD1 (5 bases). Germline values: CDR1 SGHRS, CDR2 YFSETQ. The CDR3 length is 14 residues. Deletions cut 0 bases from V and 2 bases from J, with 9 bases between. The CDR3 loop reads CASSLETGTYEQYF. The CDR3 coding sequence is TGCGCCAGCAGCTTGGAAACAGGAACCTACGAGCAGTACTTC.

The chain carries TRBV20-1 and TRBJ2-3; 8 nucleotides align to TRBD2. Germline CDR1 reads DFQATT; CDR2 reads SNEGSKA (reference sequence). This CDR3 is built from 16 residues. After removal of 0 bases from V and 2 bases from J, the junction contained 7 bases not matched to a gene. CDR3: CSARDFQREPTDTQYF. The CDR3 nucleotides are TGCAGTGCTAGAGATTTTCAGCGGGAGCCCACAGATACGCAGTATTTT.

V is TRBV6-2 or TRBV6-3 and J is TRBJ1-2; 7 bases are shared with TRBD1. This CDR3 spans 13 amino acids. The germline CDR1 and CDR2 sequences are MNHEY and SVGEGT. V trimming: 4 bases; J trimming: 13 bases; junction bases outside the gene matches: 12. CDR3 sequence: CASSWTPGTEGTF. CDR3 DNA: TGTGCCAGCAGTTGGACCCCCGGGACAGAAGGCACCTTC.

V gene TRBV6-2 or TRBV6-3 combines with J gene TRBJ2-3; no clear D gene. Trimming removed 2 bases at V and 0 bases at J, with 9 bases between. CDR1 is MNHEY and CDR2 is SVGEGT in the germline V gene. The CDR3 contains 15 residues. The CDR3 spells CASSYGLVSTDTQYF. As DNA, the CDR3 is TGTGCCAGCAGTTACGGGCTAGTTAGCACAGATACGCAGTATTTT.

The chain joins TRBV20-1 to TRBJ2-3, with 8 bases matching TRBD2. Trimming removed 0 bases from V and 0 bases from J; junction bases left unmatched: 2. Per germline, CDR1 DFQATT and CDR2 SNEGSKA (reference sequence). The CDR3 is 15 amino acids. CDR3 amino acids: CSAREGGGSTDTQYF. CDR3 sequence (DNA): TGCAGTGCTAGAGAGGGCGGGGGGAGCACAGATACGCAGTATTTT.

This rearrangement joins TRBV9 to TRBJ2-3; D is ambiguous. The CDR3 is made up of 10 amino acids. Germline CDR1 is SGDLS and CDR2 is YYNGEE. V lost 7 bases and J lost 7, with 7 bases in between. The CDR3: CASGGNTQYF. In DNA, the CDR3 is TGTGCCAGCGGCGGTAATACGCAGTATTTT.

The chain combines TRBV10-3 with TRBJ1-2, with 8 bases identical to TRBD1. Trimming removed 6 bases from V and 1 base from J; junction bases left unmatched: 4. From germline, CDR1 is ENHRY and CDR2 SYGVKD. The CDR3 length is 14 residues. The CDR3, as DNA: TGTGCCATCAGCGACAGGGGCGATAACTATGGCTACACCTTC. Amino acid sequence: CAISDRGDNYGYTF.

The rearrangement uses TRBV5-1 and TRBJ2-7, with TRBD1 as a possible D gene (6 bases). There are 16 residues in the CDR3. With 0 bases removed from V and 2 bases from J, the gap between germline ends came to 15 bases. CDR1 SGHRS and CDR2 YFSETQ come from the germline V gene. The CDR3 nucleotides are TGCGCCAGCAGCTTGGTTTCCCCAGGGGTCGCCTACGAGCAGTACTTC. Translation gives CASSLVSPGVAYEQYF.

V is TRBV30 and J is TRBJ2-4, with D uncertain. V was shortened by 1 base and J by 4 bases, with 8 bases between the two germline ends. This CDR3 contains 13 residues. CDR1 and CDR2 (germline): GTSNPN, SVGIG (reference sequence). The CDR3 spells CAWSGNRKNIQYF. DNA for the CDR3: TGTGCCTGGAGTGGGAACAGAAAAAACATTCAGTACTTC.

V gene TRBV20-1 combines with J gene TRBJ2-1, with TRBD2 matching over 8 bases. The CDR3 covers 16 residues. The J segment lost 5 bases and the V segment lost 5 bases, leaving 14 bases of the junction unmatched. CDR1 DFQATT and CDR2 SNEGSKA come from the germline V gene (reference sequence). The CDR3 DNA follows: TGCAGTGCTCTATCCTTCCAGCGGGGGTTCGACAATGAGCAGTTCTTC. Residues: CSALSFQRGFDNEQFF.

This chain joins TRBV25-1 and TRBJ2-5; D is possibly TRBD1 (6 bases). The last part of the DNA fits TRBJ2-7 better; the J call may be wrong. Germline V gene data show CDR1 as MGHDK and CDR2 as SYGVNS. The CDR3 sequence is 14 residues long. Here the CDR3 DNA reads TGTGCCAGCAGTGAATATACAGGGATCCACGAGCAGTACTTC. The encoded protein is CASSEYTGIHEQYF.

This clonotype was seen only once. The chain carries TRBV7-9 and TRBJ2-3; D is perhaps TRBD2 (5 bases). The V gene's germline CDR1 is SEHNR and CDR2 FQNEAQ (reference sequence). This CDR3 region has 14 residues. V gave up 2 bases and J gave up 4 bases, with 10 bases separating them. The CDR3 nucleotides read TGTGCCAGCAGCTTAAGGACTGCGGCAGATACGCAGTATTTT. Its protein is CASSLRTAADTQYF.

The chain couples TRBV28 to TRBJ2-2; D is ambiguous. The germline CDR1 and CDR2 sequences are MDHEN and SYDVKM. Trimming removed 5 bases from V and 6 bases from J, with 16 bases in between. This CDR3 comprises 15 residues. The CDR3, as DNA: TGTGCCAGCAGTACGGACCAAACCGGCCCCGGGGAGCTGTTTTTT. It translates to CASSTDQTGPGELFF. The full variable domain, with the rest looked up from reference TRBV28 and TRBJ2-2, is DVKVTQSSRYLVKRTGEKVFLECVQDMDHENMFWYRQDPGLGLRLIYFSYDVKMKEKGDIPEGYSVSREKKERFSLILESASTNQTSMYLCASSTDQTGPGELFFGEGSRLTVL.

The V call is TRBV19, the J call TRBJ2-1; perhaps D is TRBD1 or TRBD2 (5 bases each). Germline V gene data show CDR1 as LNHDA and CDR2 as SQIVND (reference sequence). The germline V and J ends were trimmed by 5 bases and 3 bases, with 11 bases remaining between them. There are 14 residues in the CDR3. The CDR3 here is CASSSWDGYNEQFF. In DNA form, the CDR3 reads TGTGCCAGTAGTTCCTGGGACGGCTACAATGAGCAGTTCTTC.

The rearrangement uses TRBV7-2 and TRBJ2-7; the D is unclear. The CDR3 extends over 15 amino acids. V was pared by 5 bases and J by 7 bases, with 21 bases between. Germline CDR1 SGHTA, CDR2 FQGNSA. This CDR3 is CASSPVVGAFNEQYF. CDR3 in DNA: TGTGCCAGCAGCCCGGTGGTGGGTGCCTTCAATGAGCAGTACTTC. Full variable domain (rest looked up from reference TRBV7-2 and TRBJ2-7): GAGVSQSPSNKVTEKGKDVELRCDPISGHTALYWYRQSLGQGLEFLIYFQGNSAPDKSGLPSDRFSAERTGGSVSTLTIQRTQQEDSAVYLCASSPVVGAFNEQYFGPGTRLTVT.

The chain carries TRBV12-3 or TRBV12-4 and TRBJ2-3; TRBD2 agrees at 10 bases. The CDR3 has 19 residues. Germline trimming cut 5 bases from V and 6 bases from J; bases unmatched to any gene: 20. The chain's CDR3 is CASSLSAVSSGRAGDTQYF. CDR3 DNA sequence: TGTGCCAGCAGTCTTAGCGCGGTATCCAGCGGGAGGGCCGGGGATACGCAGTATTTT.

This rearrangement joins TRBV14 to TRBJ2-5, with 13 nucleotides matching TRBD2. The J call may not be correct, given that the DNA end is closer to TRBJ2-7. The CDR3 sequence is 18 residues long. Germline V CDR1 and CDR2: SGHDN, FVKESK. In nucleotides, the CDR3 is TGTGCCAGCAGCCAACTGACGGGACTAGCGGGATACCCTTACGAGCAGTACTTC. Residues: CASSQLTGLAGYPYEQYF.

V is TRBV3-1 and J is TRBJ1-5; 7 positions agree with TRBD1. V was pared by 6 bases and J by 7 bases, with 9 bases of the junction left unmatched. Germline CDR1 LGHDT, CDR2 YNNKEL (reference sequence). The CDR3 runs to 14 residues. The CDR3 DNA sequence: TGTGCCAGCAGTCAAACAGGGGAAGAGCAGCCCCAGCATTTT. Amino acids: CASSQTGEEQPQHF.

This chain joins TRBV7-9 and TRBJ2-1; 11 bases align to TRBD1. The CDR3 spans 16 residues. With V trimmed by 5 bases and J by 6 bases, 9 bases remained unmatched. Germline lookup yields CDR1 SEHNR and CDR2 FQNEAQ (reference sequence). CDR3 residues: CASSRRTGGPTNEQFF. The CDR3 DNA is TGTGCCAGCAGCCGGCGGACAGGGGGCCCTACCAATGAGCAGTTCTTC.

This sequence joins TRBV2 and TRBJ2-5; 10 bases align to TRBD2. The CDR3 covers 15 residues. J gave up 3 bases and V 7 bases, and 8 bases lay outside the gene matches. Germline CDR1 reads SNHLY; CDR2 reads FYNNEI. The CDR3 region is CASNPNGLAEETQYF. The DNA for the CDR3 is TGTGCCAGCAACCCGAATGGACTAGCGGAAGAGACCCAGTACTTC.

CDR3 nucleotides: TGTGCCAGCTCCCCCCGGGGCGGGAGGGTCCTGGAGCAGTACTTC. This sequence encodes CASSPRGGRVLEQYF. V and J are TRBV7-2 and TRBJ2-5, with 9 nucleotides matching TRBD2. The V gene end was trimmed by 8 bases and the J gene end by 11 bases; junction bases not matched to a gene: 18. CDR1 is SGHTA, CDR2 FQGNSA, per germline. This CDR3 has 15 amino acids.

Only a few counts were recorded for this clonotype. The rearrangement links TRBV5-5 to TRBJ2-7; possible D gene TRBD2, 5 bases. This CDR3 spans 14 amino acids. Germline-derived CDR1 and CDR2 are SGHKS and YYEKEE (reference sequence). The V gene lost 1 base and the J gene lost 0 bases, with 8 bases spanning the gap. In DNA, the CDR3 is TGTGCCAGCAGCTTGACGGGATACTCCTACGAGCAGTACTTC. Amino acid sequence: CASSLTGYSYEQYF.

This clonotype was detected ten times or more. V gene TRBV11-2 combines with J gene TRBJ2-5; TRBD1 might be the D (5 bases). The CDR3 is 13 residues long. Germline values: CDR1 SGHAT, CDR2 FQNNGV. Trimming pared 5 bases from V and 2 bases from J, leaving 9 bases between. The CDR3 DNA reads as TGTGCCAGCAGCCAAGACAGACAAGAGACCCAGTACTTC. Amino acids: CASSQDRQETQYF. Using reference TRBV11-2 and TRBJ2-5 for the parts outside the CDR3, the full variable domain is EAGVAQSPRYKIIEKRQSVAFWCNPISGHATLYWYQQILGQGPKLLIQFQNNGVVDDSQLPKDRFSAERLKGVDSTLKIQPAKLEDSAVYLCASSQDRQETQYFGPGTRLLVL.

The rearrangement uses TRBV11-3 and TRBJ2-1, with D tentatively TRBD2 (6 bases). Germline CDR1 is SGHNT and CDR2 is YENEEA. The length of the CDR3 is 15 residues. V was trimmed by 5 bases and J by 2 bases, leaving 13 bases between them. The DNA of the CDR3 is TGTGCCAGCAGCCCCACTAGCCTAACCTACAATGAGCAGTTCTTC. This codes for CASSPTSLTYNEQFF.

The rearrangement links TRBV4-1 to TRBJ2-5; D gene unclear. This CDR3 comprises 16 residues. The V gene's germline CDR1 is MGHRA and CDR2 YSYEKL. V lost 0 bases, J lost 2 bases, and 13 bases lay in between. CDR3 region: CASSQEGRASQETQYF. In nucleotides, the CDR3 is TGCGCCAGCAGCCAAGAAGGACGAGCGTCACAAGAGACCCAGTACTTC.

V usage is TRBV7-2 and J usage is TRBJ2-1; perhaps TRBD2 as D (6 bases). Trimming shortened V by 7 bases and J by 4 bases, and 23 bases separated the two germline ends. The CDR3 has 17 amino acids. Germline V gene data show CDR1 as SGHTA and CDR2 as FQGNSA. The CDR3 nucleotides are TGTGCCAGCATCCTAACGGAGGGATCCAAAGGGTACAATGAGCAGTTCTTC. Translation gives CASILTEGSKGYNEQFF.

This clonotype appeared a few times. The chain couples TRBV29-1 to TRBJ2-3, with D perhaps matching TRBD2 (6 bases). CDR1 is SQVTM, CDR2 ANQGSEA, per germline. Trimming left V 0 bases short and J 4 bases short, with 17 bases between. The CDR3 runs 16 residues. DNA for the CDR3: TGCAGCGTTGAAGATCGGATTAGCGGACTCGCAGATACGCAGTATTTT. It encodes CSVEDRISGLADTQYF.